The clone carrying this TCR beta chain was seen many times. The antigen is unknown. The sample belongs to a study of regulatory T cells in long-lasting Graves disease. Investigators prepared the TCR beta libraries by applying iRepertoire HTBI primers and Arm-PCR of CDR3 regions. MiXCR was run by TCRdb on the multiplex PCR reads, yielding one entry per CDR3 protein. The table lists approximately 490,000 distinct CDR3 sequences, about a sixth of them singletons. This CDR3 comprises 13 residues. V was clipped by 1 base and J by 6 bases; unmatched bases: 6. Germline lookup yields CDR1 DFQATT and CDR2 SNEGSKA (reference sequence). The sample's time point: newly diagnosed GD, antithyroid drugs for less than 3 months. RNA isolated from PBMCs was used to make the TCR library. Findings and caveats of the study: Favored gene segments in persistent disease were TRBV28, TRBJ1-2 and TRBJ2-5.

The sample was also linked to a second study, of T cells in Graves' hyperthyroidism and ophthalmopathy.

The sample consisted of peripheral blood mononuclear cells (PBMCs), taken at new diagnosis, from a patient treated with antithyroid drugs. This chain links TRBV20-1 with TRBJ2-7, with 7 positions matching TRBD2. The sequence derives from a man aged 35 to 55 with Graves disease. CDR3 in DNA: TGCAGTGCTAGAGGTCAGACTAGCTCCGAGCAGTACTTC. It yields the protein CSARGQTSSEQYF.